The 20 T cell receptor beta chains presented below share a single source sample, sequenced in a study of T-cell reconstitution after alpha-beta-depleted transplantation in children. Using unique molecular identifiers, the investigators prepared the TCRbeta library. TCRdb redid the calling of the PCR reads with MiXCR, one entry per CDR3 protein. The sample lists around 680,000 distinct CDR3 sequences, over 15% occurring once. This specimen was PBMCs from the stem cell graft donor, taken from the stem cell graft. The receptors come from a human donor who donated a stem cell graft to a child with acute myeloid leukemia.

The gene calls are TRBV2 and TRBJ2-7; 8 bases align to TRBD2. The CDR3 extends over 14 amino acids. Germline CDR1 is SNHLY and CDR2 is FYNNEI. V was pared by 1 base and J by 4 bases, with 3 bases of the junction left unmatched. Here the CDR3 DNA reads TGTGCCAGCAGTGAAGACGGGGGGGTGTACGAGCAGTACGTC. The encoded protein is CASSEDGGVYEQYV.

CDR3 in amino acids: CASSITSGESYNEQFF. The CDR3 DNA reads as TGTGCCAGTAGTATTACTAGCGGGGAATCCTACAATGAGCAGTTCTTC. V is TRBV19 and J is TRBJ2-1, with 10 bases that match TRBD2. The J segment lost 1 base and the V segment lost 3 bases, leaving 3 bases of the junction unmatched. The germline V gene has CDR1 LNHDA and CDR2 SQIVND (reference sequence). CDR3 length: 16 amino acids.

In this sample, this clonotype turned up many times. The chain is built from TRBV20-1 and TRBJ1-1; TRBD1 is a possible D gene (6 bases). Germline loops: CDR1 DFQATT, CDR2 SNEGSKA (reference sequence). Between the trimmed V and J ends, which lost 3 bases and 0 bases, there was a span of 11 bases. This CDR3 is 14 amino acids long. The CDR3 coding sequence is TGCAGTGCTAGGGGGGGCTACATGAACACTGAAGCTTTCTTT. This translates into CSARGGYMNTEAFF.

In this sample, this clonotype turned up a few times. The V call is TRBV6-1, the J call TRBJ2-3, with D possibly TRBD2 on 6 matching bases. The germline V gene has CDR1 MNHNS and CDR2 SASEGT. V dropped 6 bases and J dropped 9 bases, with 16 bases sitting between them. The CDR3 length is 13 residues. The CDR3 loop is CASSPAGRGTQYF. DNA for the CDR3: TGTGCCAGCAGCCCTGCGGGGCGAGGCACGCAGTATTTT.

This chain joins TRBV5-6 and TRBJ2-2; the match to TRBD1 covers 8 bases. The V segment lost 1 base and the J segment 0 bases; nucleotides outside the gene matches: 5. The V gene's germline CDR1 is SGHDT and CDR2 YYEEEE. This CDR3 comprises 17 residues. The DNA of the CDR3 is TGTGCCAGCAGCTTGCACAGACAGGGGCCGAACACCGGGGAGCTGTTTTTT. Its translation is CASSLHRQGPNTGELFF. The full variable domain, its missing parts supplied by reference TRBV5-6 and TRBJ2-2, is DAGVTQSPTHLIKTRGQQVTLRCSPKSGHDTVSWYQQALGQGPQFIFQYYEEEERQRGNFPDRFSGHQFPNYSSELNVNALLLGDSALYLCASSLHRQGPNTGELFFGEGSRLTVL.

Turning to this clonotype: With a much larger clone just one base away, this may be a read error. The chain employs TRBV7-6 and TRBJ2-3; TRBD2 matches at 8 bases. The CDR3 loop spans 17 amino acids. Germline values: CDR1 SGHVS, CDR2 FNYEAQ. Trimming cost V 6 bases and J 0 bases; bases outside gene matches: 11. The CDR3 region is CASSFLGGASSTDTQYF. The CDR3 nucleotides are TGTGCCAGCAGTTTCCTCGGGGGGGCGTCCAGCACAGATACGCAGTATTTT.

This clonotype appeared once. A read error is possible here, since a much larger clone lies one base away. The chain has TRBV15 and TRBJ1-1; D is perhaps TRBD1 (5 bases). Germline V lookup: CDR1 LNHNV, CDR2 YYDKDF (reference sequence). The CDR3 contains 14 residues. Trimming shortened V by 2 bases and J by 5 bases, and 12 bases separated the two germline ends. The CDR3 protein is CATSRMGTGTEAFF. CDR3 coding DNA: TGTGCCACCAGCAGAATGGGGACGGGGACTGAAGCTTTCTTT.

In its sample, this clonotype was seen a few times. DNA of the CDR3: TGCAGTGCTAGCCGATCGGGTGGCGAGGAGACCCAGTACTTC. Translation: CSASRSGGEETQYF. The chain has TRBV20-1 and TRBJ2-5; no definite D call. CDR3 size: 14 residues. Germline V lookup: CDR1 DFQATT, CDR2 SNEGSKA (reference sequence). Trimming left V 3 bases short and J 5 bases short, with 16 bases between.

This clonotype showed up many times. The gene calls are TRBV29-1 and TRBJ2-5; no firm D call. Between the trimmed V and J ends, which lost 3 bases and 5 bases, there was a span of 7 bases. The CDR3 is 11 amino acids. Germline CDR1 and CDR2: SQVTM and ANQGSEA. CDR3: CSVEQSETQYF. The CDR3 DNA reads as TGCAGCGTTGAGCAATCTGAGACCCAGTACTTC.

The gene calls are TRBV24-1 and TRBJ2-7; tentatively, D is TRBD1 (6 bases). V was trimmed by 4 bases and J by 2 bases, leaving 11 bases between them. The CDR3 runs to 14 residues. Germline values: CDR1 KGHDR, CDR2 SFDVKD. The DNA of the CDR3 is TGTGCCACCAGTGACTCCCGGGACACCTACGAGCAGTACTTC. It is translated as CATSDSRDTYEQYF.

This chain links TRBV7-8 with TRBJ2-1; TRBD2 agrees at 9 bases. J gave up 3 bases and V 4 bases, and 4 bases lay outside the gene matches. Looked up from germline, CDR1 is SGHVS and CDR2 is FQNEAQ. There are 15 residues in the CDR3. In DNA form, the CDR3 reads TGTGCCAGCAGCTATAAAGCGGGGGGCTACAATGAGCAGTTCTTC. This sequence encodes CASSYKAGGYNEQFF.

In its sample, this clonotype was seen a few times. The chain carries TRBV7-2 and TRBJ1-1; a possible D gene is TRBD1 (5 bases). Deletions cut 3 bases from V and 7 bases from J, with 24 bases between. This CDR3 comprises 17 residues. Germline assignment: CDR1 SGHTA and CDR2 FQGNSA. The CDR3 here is CASSLNDSPLPTGEAFF. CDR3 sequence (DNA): TGTGCCAGCAGCTTGAATGACAGTCCCCTTCCAACCGGTGAAGCTTTCTTT.

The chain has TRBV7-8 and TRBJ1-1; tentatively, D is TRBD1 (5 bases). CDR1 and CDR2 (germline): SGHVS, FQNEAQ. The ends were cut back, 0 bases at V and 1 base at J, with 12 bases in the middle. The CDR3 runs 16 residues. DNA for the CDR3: TGTGCCAGCAGCTTAGCCTTGGGACGGGGGAACACTGAAGCTTTCTTT. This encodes CASSLALGRGNTEAFF.

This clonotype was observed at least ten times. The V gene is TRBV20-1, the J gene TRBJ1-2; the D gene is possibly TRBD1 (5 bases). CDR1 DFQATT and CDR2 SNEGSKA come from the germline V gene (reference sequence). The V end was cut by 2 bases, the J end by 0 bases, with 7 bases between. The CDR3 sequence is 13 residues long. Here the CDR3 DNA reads TGCAGTGCTAGATCCAGGGCTAACTATGGCTACACCTTC. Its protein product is CSARSRANYGYTF.

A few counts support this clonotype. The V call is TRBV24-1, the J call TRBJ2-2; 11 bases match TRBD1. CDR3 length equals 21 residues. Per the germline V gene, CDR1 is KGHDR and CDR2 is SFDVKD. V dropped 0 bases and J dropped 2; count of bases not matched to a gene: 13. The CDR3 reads CATSDLQARDRGIGNTGELFF. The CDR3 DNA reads TGTGCCACCAGTGATTTGCAAGCCCGGGACAGGGGGATAGGTAACACCGGGGAGCTGTTTTTT.

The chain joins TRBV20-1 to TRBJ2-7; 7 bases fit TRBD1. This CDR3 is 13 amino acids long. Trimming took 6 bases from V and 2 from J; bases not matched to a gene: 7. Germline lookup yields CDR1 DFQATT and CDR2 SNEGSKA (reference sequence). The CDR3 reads CSADPTGTYEQYF. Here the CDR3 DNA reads TGCAGTGCCGACCCGACAGGGACCTACGAGCAGTACTTC.

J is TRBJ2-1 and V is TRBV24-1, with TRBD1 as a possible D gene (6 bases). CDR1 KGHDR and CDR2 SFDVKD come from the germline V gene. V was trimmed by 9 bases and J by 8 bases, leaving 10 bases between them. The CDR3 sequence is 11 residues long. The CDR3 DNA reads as TGTGCCACCTCACCAGGGGATGAGCAGTTCTTC. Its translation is CATSPGDEQFF.

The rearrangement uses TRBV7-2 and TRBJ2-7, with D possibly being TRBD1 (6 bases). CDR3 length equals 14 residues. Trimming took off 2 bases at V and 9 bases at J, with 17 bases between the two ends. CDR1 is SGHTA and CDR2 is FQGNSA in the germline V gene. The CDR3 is CASSLWTEGEGQYF. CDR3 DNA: TGTGCCAGCAGCTTATGGACAGAGGGTGAGGGGCAGTACTTC.

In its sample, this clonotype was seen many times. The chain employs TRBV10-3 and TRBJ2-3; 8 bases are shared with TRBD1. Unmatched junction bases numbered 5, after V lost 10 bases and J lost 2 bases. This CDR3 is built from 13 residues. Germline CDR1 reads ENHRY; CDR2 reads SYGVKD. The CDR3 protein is CASEGQDTDTQYF. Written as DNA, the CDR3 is TGTGCCAGCGAGGGACAGGACACAGATACGCAGTATTTT.

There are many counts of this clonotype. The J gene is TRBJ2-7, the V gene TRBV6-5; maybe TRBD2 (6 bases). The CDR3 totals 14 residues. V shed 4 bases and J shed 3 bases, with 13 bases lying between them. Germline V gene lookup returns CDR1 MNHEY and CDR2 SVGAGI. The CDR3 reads CASSWRDFGYEQYF. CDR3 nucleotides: TGTGCCAGCAGTTGGAGGGACTTCGGCTACGAGCAGTACTTC.